What follows are 30 T cell receptor beta chains derived from one specimen sequenced in a study of T cell repertoires in cytomegalovirus infection. TCRdb re-called the reads through MiXCR, storing one row per CDR3 protein. The sample carries a few hundred thousand distinct CDR3 sequences, more than 8% recorded once. Sequencing used PBMCs. The receptors come from a human donor in good health (CMV status not recorded). Some clones in this sample may be carry-over from other donors' samples.

In this sample, this clonotype turned up many times. The chain combines TRBV7-2 with TRBJ1-6, with 11 bases fitting TRBD1. The ends lost 1 base at V and 6 bases at J; junction bases unmatched: 5. From germline, CDR1 is SGHTA and CDR2 FQGNSA. The CDR3 spans 17 residues. Here the CDR3 reads CASSLGTGGASNSPLHF. As DNA, the CDR3 is TGTGCCAGCAGCTTAGGGACAGGGGGCGCGTCTAATTCACCCCTCCACTTT.

This clonotype was picked up a small number of times. The rearrangement links TRBV12-3 or TRBV12-4 to TRBJ2-2, with 7 bases matching TRBD1. Losses at the gene ends were 7 bases for V and 6 bases for J; bases not matched to a gene: 5. This CDR3 contains 13 residues. Here the CDR3 DNA reads TGTGCCAGCATCTTAACAGGGGCCGGGGAGCTGTTTTTT. As protein: CASILTGAGELFF.

The sample holds many counts of this clonotype. The chain recombines TRBV7-2 with TRBJ1-1, with D perhaps TRBD1 (5 bases). CDR1 SGHTA and CDR2 FQGNSA come from the germline V gene. The V end lost 4 bases, the J end lost 5 bases, and 14 bases lay between the germline ends. This CDR3 is 14 amino acids long. The CDR3 loop is CASSWNLEGTEAFF. CDR3 in DNA: TGTGCCAGCAGCTGGAACCTTGAGGGGACTGAAGCTTTCTTT.

The V gene is TRBV7-2, the J gene TRBJ1-4, with no clear D. The V end was cut by 4 bases, the J end by 0 bases, with 9 bases between. This CDR3 has 15 amino acids. Per the germline V gene, CDR1 is SGHTA and CDR2 is FQGNSA. The CDR3 reads CASSWSGSTNEKLFF. The CDR3 coding sequence is TGTGCCAGCAGCTGGAGTGGGTCAACTAATGAAAAACTGTTTTTT.

The chain uses TRBV19 and TRBJ1-5; tentatively, D is TRBD1 (6 bases). The CDR3 loop spans 16 amino acids. Germline loops: CDR1 LNHDA, CDR2 SQIVND (reference sequence). Trimming pared 3 bases from V and 1 base from J, leaving 13 bases between. The CDR3 bases are TGTGCCAGTAGTATCGGCAGGGGAAGGAGCAATCAGCCCCAGCATTTT. Translation: CASSIGRGRSNQPQHF.

This clonotype was seen many times. V and J are TRBV7-2 and TRBJ1-5; tentatively, D is TRBD1 (5 bases). Looked up from germline, CDR1 is SGHTA and CDR2 is FQGNSA. Trimming stripped 5 bases from V and 2 bases from J, with 13 bases between. The CDR3 length is 15 residues. The CDR3: CASSHWDFGNQPQHF. The DNA of the CDR3 is TGTGCCAGCAGCCATTGGGACTTTGGCAATCAGCCCCAGCATTTT.

This clonotype was recorded at least ten times. The J gene is TRBJ2-1, the V gene TRBV6-1; 10 bases map to TRBD2. Trimming at V came to 7 bases and at J to 4 bases, leaving 22 bases not matched to a gene. Germline CDR1 reads MNHNS; CDR2 reads SASEGT. CDR3 size: 20 residues. The CDR3 protein is CASKATGGRTSGDRYNEQFF. CDR3 DNA sequence: TGTGCCAGCAAAGCTACAGGGGGAAGGACTAGCGGAGATAGATACAATGAGCAGTTCTTC.

The rearrangement joins TRBV6-2 or TRBV6-3 to TRBJ2-7, with D uncertain. The CDR3 contains 12 residues. Germline CDR1 and CDR2: MNHEY and SVGEGT. V lost 2 bases and J lost 1, with 3 bases in between. The CDR3 loop reads CASSYQSYEQYF. The CDR3 DNA reads as TGTGCCAGCAGTTACCAGTCCTACGAGCAGTACTTC.

J is TRBJ1-5 and V is TRBV7-2; no reliable D call. Per the germline V gene, CDR1 is SGHTA and CDR2 is FQGNSA. CDR3 length equals 17 residues. V lost 1 base and J lost 0, with 13 bases in between. The CDR3 reads CASSLVDVAYSNQPQHF. DNA of the CDR3: TGTGCCAGCAGCTTAGTCGACGTTGCGTATAGCAATCAGCCCCAGCATTTT. The full variable domain, rest sourced from reference TRBV7-2 and TRBJ1-5, is GAGVSQSPSNKVTEKGKDVELRCDPISGHTALYWYRQSLGQGLEFLIYFQGNSAPDKSGLPSDRFSAERTGGSVSTLTIQRTQQEDSAVYLCASSLVDVAYSNQPQHFGDGTRLSIL.

Ten or more counts support this clonotype. The genes are TRBV7-2 and TRBJ2-2; no firm D call. There are 13 residues in the CDR3. Trimming removed 3 bases from V and 5 bases from J, with 7 bases in between. CDR1 is SGHTA and CDR2 is FQGNSA in the germline V gene. The DNA for the CDR3 is TGTGCCAGCAGCTTGCAAGGGACCGGGGAGCTGTTTTTT. Translation gives CASSLQGTGELFF.

This chain links TRBV6-2 or TRBV6-3 with TRBJ1-5; weak D call: TRBD1 (5 bases). Trimming left V 3 bases short and J 2 bases short, with 14 bases between. CDR3 length: 16 amino acids. CDR1 and CDR2 from the germline V gene are MNHEY and SVGEGT. In DNA form, the CDR3 reads TGTGCCAGCAGTTATAGGGACTCCGGTGGCAATCAGCCCCAGCATTTT. Protein product: CASSYRDSGGNQPQHF.

Concerning this clonotype: Being one base from a much bigger clone, this may be a read error. The chain recombines TRBV7-9 with TRBJ2-1; D is perhaps TRBD2 (5 bases). Trimming removed 3 bases at V and 3 bases at J, with 15 bases between. Per the germline V gene, CDR1 is SEHNR and CDR2 is FQNEAQ (reference sequence). The CDR3 runs 16 residues. The CDR3 protein is CASSFGGPRFYNEQFF. The DNA of the CDR3 is TGTGCCAGCAGCTTTGGCGGGCCACGCTTCTACAATGAGCAGTTCTTC.

This clonotype has ten or more counts. The chain carries TRBV7-9 and TRBJ1-1; D call uncertain. Looked up from germline, CDR1 is SEHNR and CDR2 is FQNEAQ (reference sequence). Trimming shortened V by 1 base and J by 4 bases, and 7 bases separated the two germline ends. CDR3 length: 13 amino acids. The CDR3 is CASSLEWGTEAFF. In DNA, the CDR3 is TGTGCCAGCAGCTTAGAGTGGGGCACTGAAGCTTTCTTT.

This clonotype has more than one count but fewer than ten. The chain recombines TRBV5-1 with TRBJ2-5; 7 bases line up with TRBD1. Germline V gives CDR1 SGHRS, CDR2 YFSETQ. The ends lost 7 bases at V and 5 bases at J; junction bases unmatched: 5. The CDR3 spans 12 residues. CDR3 sequence (DNA): TGCGCCAGCGGACAGGAGAGCGAGACCCAGTACTTC. Its translation: CASGQESETQYF.

This clonotype was recorded many times. The chain is built from TRBV12-3 or TRBV12-4 and TRBJ2-7, with 8 bases lining up with TRBD2. Trimming took 6 bases from V and 6 from J; bases not matched to a gene: 7. The CDR3 runs to 13 residues. CDR3 nucleotides: TGTGCCAGCAGCCGCGGGGCGGGGGGCGAGCAGTACTTC. Translated: CASSRGAGGEQYF.

The table lists this clonotype with a few counts. This chain uses TRBV11-2 with TRBJ2-7, with D tentatively TRBD2 (7 bases). This CDR3 region has 16 residues. Trimming removed 2 bases from V and 4 bases from J, with 18 bases in between. CDR1 is SGHAT and CDR2 is FQNNGV in the germline V gene. Here the CDR3 reads CASSLRGGWGAYEQYF. CDR3 nucleotide sequence: TGTGCCAGCAGCTTAAGGGGGGGGTGGGGGGCTTACGAGCAGTACTTC.

The chain is built from TRBV19 and TRBJ1-1; D unresolved. The CDR3 length is 15 residues. V shed 7 bases and J shed 6 bases, with 21 bases lying between them. Germline CDR1 is LNHDA and CDR2 is SQIVND (reference sequence). This CDR3 is CASTRRRDVSPEAFF. CDR3 DNA: TGTGCCAGTACCCGGAGACGGGATGTGAGCCCTGAAGCTTTCTTT.

As concerns this clonotype: A single base separates this from a much larger clone, so it may be a read error. Because the CDR3 is missing its conserved closing phenylalanine or tryptophan, this is likely a read error. The genes are TRBV11-2 and TRBJ2-7, with 8 nucleotides matching TRBD1. The CDR3 has 15 residues. After removal of 5 bases from V and 1 base from J, the junction contained 7 bases not matched to a gene. Germline assignment: CDR1 SGHAT and CDR2 FQNNGV. The CDR3 sequence is CASSTDRGLSYEQYS. As DNA, the CDR3 is TGTGCCAGCAGCACAGACAGGGGATTGTCCTACGAGCAGTACTCC.

This clonotype appeared a few times. The chain recombines TRBV7-6 with TRBJ2-7, with TRBD1 identical over 7 bases. This CDR3 region has 15 residues. The ends lost 1 base at V and 6 bases at J; junction bases unmatched: 9. Germline CDR1 and CDR2: SGHVS and FNYEAQ. CDR3 amino acids: CASSLGYGTVSEQYF. DNA of the CDR3: TGTGCCAGCAGCTTAGGGTACGGGACAGTCAGCGAGCAGTACTTC. Combining the CDR3 with reference TRBV7-6 and TRBJ2-7 gives the whole variable domain GAGVSQSPRYKVTKRGQDVALRCDPISGHVSLYWYRQALGQGPEFLTYFNYEAQQDKSGLPNDRFSAERPEGSISTLTIQRTEQRDSAMYRCASSLGYGTVSEQYFGPGTRLTVT.

In this sample, this clonotype turned up a few times. The V call is TRBV7-3, the J call TRBJ2-3; D not resolved. The CDR3 sequence is 13 residues long. The germline V and J ends were trimmed by 5 bases and 3 bases, with 9 bases remaining between them. Germline V gives CDR1 SGHTA, CDR2 FQGTGA. CDR3 sequence (DNA): TGTGCCAGCAGCCCGGTAGCTACAGATACGCAGTATTTT. It yields the protein CASSPVATDTQYF.

This chain connects TRBV19 to TRBJ2-2; perhaps TRBD2 as D (6 bases). The CDR3 sequence is 15 residues long. The germline gives CDR1 LNHDA, CDR2 SQIVND (reference sequence). The V end was cut by 6 bases, the J end by 6 bases, with 17 bases between. CDR3 region: CASSLGLGNAGELFF. The CDR3 coding sequence is TGTGCCAGTAGCCTGGGACTGGGCAACGCCGGGGAGCTGTTTTTT. The full variable domain, completed using reference TRBV19 and TRBJ2-2, is DGGITQSPKYLFRKEGQNVTLSCEQNLNHDAMYWYRQDPGQGLRLIYYSQIVNDFQKGDIAEGYSVSREKKESFPLTVTSAQKNPTAFYLCASSLGLGNAGELFFGEGSRLTVL.

The rearrangement links TRBV20-1 to TRBJ2-3; 7 nucleotides line up with TRBD2. The CDR3 extends over 15 amino acids. Per germline, CDR1 DFQATT and CDR2 SNEGSKA (reference sequence). With V trimmed by 5 bases and J by 0 bases, 8 bases remained unmatched. The CDR3 reads CSAQREGTSTDTQYF. The CDR3 coding sequence is TGCAGTGCTCAAAGGGAGGGGACTAGCACAGATACGCAGTATTTT.

This clonotype was seen at least ten times. The chain has TRBV7-2 and TRBJ1-5, with 8 bases fitting TRBD1. The V gene end was trimmed by 4 bases and the J gene end by 0 bases; junction bases not matched to a gene: 5. The CDR3 totals 16 residues. The V gene's germline CDR1 is SGHTA and CDR2 FQGNSA. The DNA of the CDR3 is TGTGCCAGCAGCTACCAGACAGGGGCTAGCAATCAGCCCCAGCATTTT. It is translated as CASSYQTGASNQPQHF.

This clonotype was observed at least ten times. J is TRBJ1-3 and V is TRBV7-2; D unclear. The CDR3 is made up of 12 amino acids. Looked up from germline, CDR1 is SGHTA and CDR2 is FQGNSA. V was clipped by 3 bases and J by 4 bases, with 4 bases between them. The DNA of the CDR3 is TGTGCCAGCAGCTTTGAGGGAAACACCATATATTTT. This encodes CASSFEGNTIYF.

This clonotype was counted many times. The chain carries TRBV7-2 and TRBJ2-1; D is unclear. This CDR3 region has 13 residues. From germline, CDR1 is SGHTA and CDR2 FQGNSA. V lost 3 bases, J lost 4 bases, and 7 bases lay in between. The CDR3 DNA sequence: TGTGCCAGCAGCTTTCGCGGTTACAATGAGCAGTTCTTC. Amino acids: CASSFRGYNEQFF.

This clonotype was picked up many times. The chain is built from TRBV6-5 and TRBJ2-7, with 11 bases aligning to TRBD1. This CDR3 contains 18 residues. Germline values: CDR1 MNHEY, CDR2 SVGAGI. The ends lost 3 bases at V and 5 bases at J; junction bases unmatched: 15. The chain's CDR3 is CASSYFPPTGTGGHEQYF. CDR3 DNA sequence: TGTGCCAGCAGTTATTTCCCTCCGACCGGGACAGGGGGACACGAGCAGTACTTC.

This clonotype was recorded at least ten times. This chain uses TRBV7-6 with TRBJ2-2; D gene uncertain. The V gene lost 2 bases and the J gene lost 5 bases, with 6 bases spanning the gap. Germline assignment: CDR1 SGHVS and CDR2 FNYEAQ. The CDR3 runs to 13 residues. The DNA for the CDR3 is TGTGCCAGCAGCTTAAAGGCAACCGGGGAGCTGTTTTTT. Encoded protein: CASSLKATGELFF. Full variable domain (remainder filled in from reference TRBV7-6 and TRBJ2-2): GAGVSQSPRYKVTKRGQDVALRCDPISGHVSLYWYRQALGQGPEFLTYFNYEAQQDKSGLPNDRFSAERPEGSISTLTIQRTEQRDSAMYRCASSLKATGELFFGEGSRLTVL.

This clonotype was recorded at least ten times. The V and J genes are TRBV7-2 and TRBJ2-7; unclear D gene. Trimming removed 6 bases from V and 2 bases from J, with 11 bases in between. This CDR3 has 13 residues. From germline, CDR1 is SGHTA and CDR2 FQGNSA. The CDR3 is CASSLTPAYEQYF. CDR3 DNA: TGTGCCAGCAGTTTGACTCCTGCCTACGAGCAGTACTTC.

At least ten counts were recorded for this clonotype. Here the CDR3 reads CASSQFGAGYTF. Written as DNA, the CDR3 is TGTGCCAGCAGCCAGTTCGGGGCAGGCTACACCTTC. The chain carries TRBV4-2 and TRBJ1-2; a possible D gene is TRBD1 (5 bases). V was clipped by 3 bases and J by 8 bases, with 10 bases between them. Germline V lookup: CDR1 LGHNA, CDR2 YNFKEQ. The CDR3 extends over 12 amino acids.

This clonotype has at least ten counts. The chain employs TRBV7-2 and TRBJ2-5; no firm D call. The CDR3 totals 16 residues. CDR1 is SGHTA, CDR2 FQGNSA, per germline. The ends were cut back, 0 bases at V and 3 bases at J, with 14 bases in the middle. In nucleotides, the CDR3 is TGTGCCAGCAGCTTAGCGCTAACGAAGAGAGAAGAGACCCAGTACTTC. Protein sequence: CASSLALTKREETQYF. Combining the CDR3 with reference TRBV7-2 and TRBJ2-5 gives the whole variable domain GAGVSQSPSNKVTEKGKDVELRCDPISGHTALYWYRQSLGQGLEFLIYFQGNSAPDKSGLPSDRFSAERTGGSVSTLTIQRTQQEDSAVYLCASSLALTKREETQYFGPGTRLLVL.